This is a list of T cell receptor beta chains from one sample in a study of T cells in tuberculosis. Clones were sequenced by immunoSEQ multiplex PCR, and TCRdb holds only the in-frame ones, with some missing. Of over 35,000 clones in the sample, 95% were seen once. Sequenced material: PBMCs. The receptors derive from a donor aged 10-30 years with latent tuberculosis or without tuberculosis infection. CDR3s include the opening cysteine and the closing phenylalanine or tryptophan. Fields, in order: D gene, J gene, clone size, V gene, CDR3 DNA, CDR3 protein. The D gene is left open where the match is weak. Part of the rows lack a size; the others show once, few, many or a class for expanded clones.

d_call: TRBD1
j_call: TRBJ2-7
clone_size: -
v_call: TRBV27
cdr3_nt: TGTGCCAGCAGTTCCAACAGGGGGTACTACGAGCAGTACTTC
cdr3_aa: CASSSNRGYYEQYF

d_call: -
j_call: TRBJ2-3
clone_size: once
v_call: TRBV15
cdr3_nt: TGTGCCACCAGCAGAGTCAGGGACACAGATACGCAGTATTTT
cdr3_aa: CATSRVRDTDTQYF

d_call: -
j_call: TRBJ1-5
clone_size: -
v_call: TRBV25-1
cdr3_nt: TGTGCCACCTCCGGGGGGGGGCCCCCTCATCAGCCCCAGCATTTT
cdr3_aa: CATSGGGPPHQPQHF

d_call: -
j_call: TRBJ1-1
clone_size: -
v_call: TRBV10-1
cdr3_nt: TGCGCCAGCAGCCGACACACCGAAGACACTGAAGCTTTCTTT
cdr3_aa: CASSRHTEDTEAFF

d_call: TRBD1
j_call: TRBJ2-7
clone_size: -
v_call: TRBV7-8
cdr3_nt: TGTGCCAACAGCTTTGGGAGACAGGGCTACGAGCAGTACTTC
cdr3_aa: CANSFGRQGYEQYF

d_call: -
j_call: TRBJ1-1
clone_size: -
v_call: TRBV5-5
cdr3_nt: TGTGCCAGCAGCCATGCAGGGGAAGTCACTGAAGCTTTCTTT
cdr3_aa: CASSHAGEVTEAFF

d_call: -
j_call: TRBJ2-3
clone_size: -
v_call: TRBV28
cdr3_nt: TGTGCCAGCAGTCCCCTCGGACGGACTCTGGATACGCAGTATTTT
cdr3_aa: CASSPLGRTLDTQYF

d_call: -
j_call: TRBJ1-1
clone_size: -
v_call: TRBV18
cdr3_nt: TGTGCCAGCTCACCACCCGAACTGGACAGAACTTACACTGAAGCTTTCTTT
cdr3_aa: CASSPPELDRTYTEAFF

d_call: TRBD1
j_call: TRBJ1-1
clone_size: -
v_call: TRBV10-3
cdr3_nt: TGTGCCATCTCCAATGACAGGGGGAAATCTGAAGCTTTCTTT
cdr3_aa: CAISNDRGKSEAFF

d_call: -
j_call: TRBJ1-1
clone_size: -
v_call: TRBV9
cdr3_nt: TGTGCCAGCAGCGTAGAAGGACTGGAAAACACTGAAGCTTTCTTT
cdr3_aa: CASSVEGLENTEAFF

d_call: -
j_call: TRBJ2-2
clone_size: -
v_call: TRBV27
cdr3_nt: TGTGCCAGCAGTTTACAACGTTGGACAGAGAACACCGGGGAGCTGTTTTTT
cdr3_aa: CASSLQRWTENTGELFF

d_call: -
j_call: TRBJ2-7
clone_size: -
v_call: TRBV29-1
cdr3_nt: TGCAGCGTTACTAAGGGAACAGGGTCCTACGAGCAGTACTTC
cdr3_aa: CSVTKGTGSYEQYF

d_call: -
j_call: TRBJ2-5
clone_size: -
v_call: TRBV7-3
cdr3_nt: TGTGCCAGCAGCTTAATTCCAGGTCTGGAGACCCAGTACTTC
cdr3_aa: CASSLIPGLETQYF

d_call: -
j_call: TRBJ2-3
clone_size: -
v_call: TRBV6-5
cdr3_nt: TGTGCCAGCGGGGGCATGGCTACGCAGTATTTT
cdr3_aa: CASGGMATQYF

d_call: -
j_call: TRBJ2-1
clone_size: -
v_call: TRBV7-2
cdr3_nt: TGTGCCAGCAGCTTAGTGAAGGGGCGGAATGAGCAGTTCTTC
cdr3_aa: CASSLVKGRNEQFF

d_call: -
j_call: TRBJ2-1
clone_size: -
v_call: TRBV25-1
cdr3_nt: TGTGCCAGCAGTGAACGGGCGGGACCGGAGGCAGTGGATGAGCAGTTCTTC
cdr3_aa: CASSERAGPEAVDEQFF

d_call: -
j_call: TRBJ1-1
clone_size: -
v_call: TRBV6-6
cdr3_nt: TGTGCCAGCAGTCCCCTAGGGAACACTGAAGCTTTCTTT
cdr3_aa: CASSPLGNTEAFF

d_call: TRBD1
j_call: TRBJ1-1
clone_size: -
v_call: TRBV5-1
cdr3_nt: TGCGCCAGCAGCCCTGGACAGGTGAGCACTGAAGCTTTCTTT
cdr3_aa: CASSPGQVSTEAFF

d_call: TRBD2
j_call: TRBJ2-5
clone_size: -
v_call: TRBV5-6
cdr3_nt: TGTGCCAGCAGGAATACTAGCGGGGGGACCCAAGAGACCCAGTACTTC
cdr3_aa: CASRNTSGGTQETQYF

d_call: -
j_call: TRBJ1-2
clone_size: -
v_call: TRBV10-2
cdr3_nt: TGCGCCAGCGGTGAGATCGGCTATGGCTACACCTTC
cdr3_aa: CASGEIGYGYTF

d_call: -
j_call: TRBJ2-7
clone_size: -
v_call: TRBV7-9
cdr3_nt: TGTGCCAGCAGCTTAGGATCCGGTTACGAGCAGTACTTC
cdr3_aa: CASSLGSGYEQYF

d_call: -
j_call: TRBJ1-1
clone_size: -
v_call: TRBV27
cdr3_nt: TGTGCCAGCAGTTTAGGGACTGGGATGAACACTGAAGCTTTCTTT
cdr3_aa: CASSLGTGMNTEAFF

d_call: -
j_call: TRBJ2-7
clone_size: -
v_call: TRBV7-9
cdr3_nt: TGTGCCAGCAGCCCCCTAGACGAGCAGTACTTC
cdr3_aa: CASSPLDEQYF

d_call: TRBD1
j_call: TRBJ2-7
clone_size: -
v_call: TRBV19
cdr3_nt: TGTGCCAGTAGTATCGGGACAGAAATCTACGAGCAGTACTTC
cdr3_aa: CASSIGTEIYEQYF

d_call: -
j_call: TRBJ1-1
clone_size: once
v_call: TRBV18
cdr3_nt: TGTGCCAGCTCATTCTCGAAGGGGGGGACTGAAGCTTTCTTT
cdr3_aa: CASSFSKGGTEAFF

d_call: TRBD1
j_call: TRBJ2-5
clone_size: -
v_call: TRBV29-1
cdr3_nt: TGCAGCGCGCAAAGGGGACAGGGGGCGCCGGGTGGGACCCAGTACTTC
cdr3_aa: CSAQRGQGAPGGTQYF

d_call: TRBD1
j_call: TRBJ1-3
clone_size: -
v_call: TRBV27
cdr3_nt: TGTGCCAGCAGTCCCTACAGGGGAAGTGGAAACACCATATATTTT
cdr3_aa: CASSPYRGSGNTIYF

d_call: -
j_call: TRBJ2-7
clone_size: -
v_call: TRBV9
cdr3_nt: TGTGCCAGCAGCACCTTCGGCGTCGGGGTCTCCTACGAGCAGTACTTC
cdr3_aa: CASSTFGVGVSYEQYF

d_call: -
j_call: TRBJ1-1
clone_size: -
v_call: TRBV19
cdr3_nt: TGTGCCAGTAGTATCTTATGGGCAAAGTTGGGTACTGAAGCTTTCTTT
cdr3_aa: CASSILWAKLGTEAFF

d_call: -
j_call: TRBJ2-1
clone_size: -
v_call: TRBV10-2
cdr3_nt: TGCGCCAGCAGTGCAAGGGGAAGCTCCTACAATGAGCAGTTCTTC
cdr3_aa: CASSARGSSYNEQFF

d_call: TRBD1
j_call: TRBJ1-3
clone_size: -
v_call: TRBV28
cdr3_nt: TGTGCCAGCAGGAGGGGACAGGGTGCGACTTTT
cdr3_aa: CASRRGQGATF

d_call: TRBD1
j_call: TRBJ1-2
clone_size: -
v_call: TRBV4-1
cdr3_nt: TGCGCCAGCAGCCAAGACACACTGACAGGGACCTATGGCTACACCTTC
cdr3_aa: CASSQDTLTGTYGYTF

d_call: -
j_call: TRBJ1-3
clone_size: -
v_call: TRBV28
cdr3_nt: TGTGCCAGCACTCTCGTCGGGACTGGAAACACCATATATTTT
cdr3_aa: CASTLVGTGNTIYF

d_call: -
j_call: TRBJ1-1
clone_size: -
v_call: TRBV19
cdr3_nt: TGTGCCAGTAGTATTCGTCCCGTCACTGAAGCTTTCTTT
cdr3_aa: CASSIRPVTEAFF

d_call: -
j_call: TRBJ2-3
clone_size: -
v_call: TRBV14
cdr3_nt: TGTGCCAGCAGCAAGTTCAACAGCCTTAGCACAGATACGCAGTATTTT
cdr3_aa: CASSKFNSLSTDTQYF

d_call: TRBD1
j_call: TRBJ1-1
clone_size: -
v_call: TRBV9
cdr3_nt: TGTGCCAGCAGCCCTGGACAGGGAGGGACTTTCTTT
cdr3_aa: CASSPGQGGTFF

d_call: TRBD1
j_call: TRBJ1-4
clone_size: -
v_call: TRBV5-8
cdr3_nt: TGTGCCAGCAGCTTTGGGACAGCTGATGAAAAACTGTTTTTT
cdr3_aa: CASSFGTADEKLFF

d_call: -
j_call: TRBJ2-1
clone_size: -
v_call: TRBV11-1
cdr3_nt: TGTGCCAGCAGAAACCGGAGGGGCGCTTACAATGAGCAGTTCTTC
cdr3_aa: CASRNRRGAYNEQFF

d_call: -
j_call: TRBJ1-4
clone_size: -
v_call: TRBV25-1
cdr3_nt: TGTGCCAGCAGTGAAGCGGGCGGCGGGGCTAATGAAAAACTGTTTTTT
cdr3_aa: CASSEAGGGANEKLFF

d_call: -
j_call: TRBJ2-7
clone_size: -
v_call: TRBV2
cdr3_nt: TGTGCCAGCGAGTCAGGGCGATCCTACGAGCAGTACTTC
cdr3_aa: CASESGRSYEQYF

d_call: -
j_call: TRBJ2-1
clone_size: -
v_call: TRBV7-2
cdr3_nt: TGTGCCAGCAAAAAAGCCGATTATGAGCAGTTCTTC
cdr3_aa: CASKKADYEQFF

d_call: TRBD1
j_call: TRBJ2-7
clone_size: -
v_call: TRBV18
cdr3_nt: TGTGCCAGCTCACCACCGGCAAAGCCAGGGGGTACGCAGTACTTC
cdr3_aa: CASSPPAKPGGTQYF

d_call: -
j_call: TRBJ2-7
clone_size: -
v_call: TRBV6-4
cdr3_nt: TGTGCCAGCAGCCCAACAGGGAATAGCCACGAGCAGTACTTC
cdr3_aa: CASSPTGNSHEQYF